This paragraph reports one T cell receptor beta chain. Its antigen is not known. Sequencing used immunoSEQ multiplex PCR; TCRdb keeps in-frame clones, though not all of them. The data contain approximately 17,000 clones, nearly 80% of them singletons. These data come from a study of somatic mutations in cytotoxic T cells in rheumatoid arthritis. The CDR3 runs 17 residues. J was trimmed by 5 bases and V by 4 bases; bases with no gene match: 16. Germline assignment: CDR1 SGHNT and CDR2 YYREEE (reference sequence). Study-wide findings and caveats: No multiple-comparison adjustment was applied to the slight TRBV07 underrepresentation in rheumatoid arthritis patients.

The chain combines TRBV5-4 with TRBJ2-3, with TRBD1 matching 7 bases. This sequence was found in an adult with rheumatoid arthritis. Material: CD8+ T cells sorted from blood. As DNA, the CDR3 is TGTGCCAGCAGCCCCGAGGGTCAGGGGGTTATGGGAGATACGCAGTATTTT. It translates to CASSPEGQGVMGDTQYF.